The 27 T cell receptor beta chains below come from one sample, sequenced in a study of breast tumors, draining lymph nodes, adjacent tissues. TCRdb itself ran the multiplex PCR reads through MiXCR, one entry per CDR3 protein. This table has roughly 130,000 distinct CDR3 sequences, approximately 29% appearing once. Samples came from axillary lymph nodes draining the breast cancer. Sequenced sample: axillary lymph node tissue. All receptors derive from a female donor with breast cancer. Some clones in this sample may be carry-over from other donors' samples.

The CDR3 DNA is TGCAGTGCTGGGACGGAACTATCCAAAAACATTCAGTACTTC. It codes for CSAGTELSKNIQYF. The chain recombines TRBV20-1 with TRBJ2-4; D assignment may be TRBD1 or TRBD2 (5 bases each). Germline CDR1 reads DFQATT; CDR2 reads SNEGSKA (reference sequence). The CDR3 is 14 amino acids. V dropped 5 bases and J dropped 2 bases, with 13 bases sitting between them.

The chain links TRBV5-8 to TRBJ2-5, with 7 bases that match TRBD1. Trimming cost V 0 bases and J 1 base; bases outside gene matches: 9. The CDR3 is 17 residues long. Germline V lookup: CDR1 SGHTS, CDR2 YDEGEE. CDR3 residues: CASSLGLTGRGQETQYF. CDR3 DNA: TGTGCCAGCAGCTTGGGCCTGACAGGGCGAGGCCAAGAGACCCAGTACTTC.

This clonotype was found many times. The rearrangement uses TRBV11-2 and TRBJ2-5; D is tentatively TRBD1 or TRBD2 (6 bases each). The germline gives CDR1 SGHAT, CDR2 FQNNGV. The CDR3 totals 19 residues. V was pared by 5 bases and J by 0 bases, with 25 bases between. CDR3 nucleotide sequence: TGTGCCAGCAGCCGGAGGGGGGCAGCGAATAAATGGTACCAAGAGACCCAGTACTTC. It encodes CASSRRGAANKWYQETQYF.

This clonotype was seen repeatedly, ten times or more. J is TRBJ1-2 and V is TRBV5-4; 7 bases line up with TRBD1. CDR3 length: 13 residues. The germline CDR1 and CDR2 sequences are SGHNT and YYREEE (reference sequence). The J segment lost 8 bases and the V segment lost 2 bases, leaving 6 bases of the junction unmatched. The CDR3 sequence: CASSLTGVGGYTF. CDR3 DNA sequence: TGTGCCAGCAGCTTAACAGGGGTGGGCGGCTACACCTTC.

As to this clonotype: Germline is not matched at one junction end, which may reflect a read error. The CDR3 sequence is CASSSLGPNGHTF. The CDR3 DNA is TGTGCCAGCAGCTCCCTTGGCCCTAATGGCCACACCTTC. This rearrangement joins TRBV7-9 to TRBJ1-2; D unresolved. CDR1 and CDR2 from the germline V gene are SEHNR and FQNEAQ (reference sequence). The CDR3 consists of 13 residues. The full variable domain, its missing parts supplied by reference TRBV7-9 and TRBJ1-2, is DTGVSQNPRHKITKRGQNVTFRCDPISEHNRLYWYRQTLGQGPEFLTYFQNEAQLEKSRLLSDRFSAERPKGSFSTLEIQRTEQGDSAMYLCASSSLGPNGHTFGSGTRLTVV.

This clonotype was counted ten times or more. The chain uses TRBV11-3 and TRBJ2-3; TRBD2 aligns across 10 bases. CDR1 SGHNT and CDR2 YENEEA come from the germline V gene. The CDR3 totals 15 residues. The trim removed 5 bases at V and 2 bases at J, leaving 4 bases unmatched. The CDR3 DNA reads as TGTGCCAGCAGCCAAGCGGGGGGGGTCACAGATACGCAGTATTTT. This encodes CASSQAGGVTDTQYF. The full variable domain, in which reference TRBV11-3 and TRBJ2-3 provide the parts outside the CDR3, is EAGVVQSPRYKIIEKKQPVAFWCNPISGHNTLYWYLQNLGQGPELLIRYENEEAVDDSQLPKDRFSAERLKGVDSTLKIQPAELGDSAVYLCASSQAGGVTDTQYFGPGTRLTVL.

Points on this clonotype: Given a much more abundant clone one base away, this may be a read error. The chain links TRBV30 to TRBJ2-5; 16 bases are a match to TRBD2. Germline CDR1 is GTSNPN and CDR2 is SVGIG (reference sequence). The CDR3 runs 18 residues. CDR3: CAWSVSGLAGGRGETQHF. CDR3 nucleotides: TGTGCCTGGAGTGTATCGGGACTAGCGGGGGGGCGAGGAGAGACCCAGCACTTC.

Points on this clonotype: A read error is possible here, since a much larger clone lies one base away. The chain combines TRBV28 with TRBJ1-6; D uncertain. Germline values: CDR1 MDHEN, CDR2 SYDVKM. V shed 8 bases and J shed 11 bases, with 16 bases lying between them. The CDR3 extends over 13 amino acids. CDR3 in DNA: TGTGCCAGCGGTTACTTGGGCTCCGCACCCCTCCACTTT. Its protein product is CASGYLGSAPLHF.

This clonotype was detected many times. V usage is TRBV27 and J usage is TRBJ2-1; D not resolved. V lost 5 bases and J 7 bases, leaving 9 bases between the germline ends. The CDR3 totals 12 residues. Germline-derived CDR1 and CDR2 are MNHEY and SMNVEV (reference sequence). The CDR3 DNA reads TGTGCCAGCAGTCCCTCTGTTAATGAGCAGTTCTTC. It is translated as CASSPSVNEQFF.

The J gene is TRBJ1-5, the V gene TRBV6-6, with D hard to call. Trimming stripped 5 bases from V and 1 base from J, with 9 bases between. Germline CDR1 MNHNY, CDR2 SVGAGI (reference sequence). The CDR3 is 14 residues long. CDR3 region: CASSHFDSNQPQHF. The CDR3 DNA reads as TGTGCCAGCAGTCATTTCGACAGCAATCAGCCCCAGCATTTT.

There are many counts of this clonotype. This chain uses TRBV6-6 with TRBJ2-7; either TRBD1 or TRBD2 may supply D (5 bases each). The germline V gene encodes CDR1 MNHNY and CDR2 SVGAGI (reference sequence). Between the trimmed V and J ends, which lost 2 bases and 2 bases, there was a span of 10 bases. CDR3 size: 14 residues. CDR3 protein: CASSYRGRAYEQYV. DNA for the CDR3: TGTGCCAGCAGTTACCGGGGCAGGGCCTACGAGCAGTACGTC.

This clonotype came up many times. The J gene is TRBJ1-2, the V gene TRBV12-3 or TRBV12-4; tentative D call: TRBD1 (6 bases). V gave up 1 base and J gave up 7 bases, with 10 bases separating them. The CDR3 extends over 13 amino acids. The CDR3 sequence: CASSLEGGRGYTF. CDR3 in DNA: TGTGCCAGCAGTTTAGAGGGGGGCCGTGGCTACACCTTC.

This clonotype came up many times. The gene calls are TRBV4-1 and TRBJ1-2; a possible D gene is TRBD1 (5 bases). CDR1 and CDR2 from the germline V gene are MGHRA and YSYEKL. This CDR3 is built from 15 residues. Trimming stripped 1 base from V and 2 bases from J, with 11 bases between. As DNA, the CDR3 is TGCGCCAGCAGCCAAGGGCAGGGTAGCAACTATGGCTACACCTTC. Translated, it gives CASSQGQGSNYGYTF.

This clonotype appeared a few times. The chain uses TRBV4-1 and TRBJ2-4; D tentatively reads TRBD1 or TRBD2 (5 bases each). The length of the CDR3 is 15 residues. V was clipped by 3 bases and J by 1 base, with 10 bases between them. CDR1 is MGHRA, CDR2 YSYEKL, per germline. The CDR3 DNA is TGCGCCAGCAGCCAGGGGTGGGGGGCCAAAAACATTCAGTACTTC. This codes for CASSQGWGAKNIQYF.

On this clonotype: This may arise from a read error, as a much more abundant clone is one base away. The chain employs TRBV2 and TRBJ2-5; no firm D call. The CDR3 covers 13 residues. CDR1 SNHLY and CDR2 FYNNEI come from the germline V gene. The CDR3 spells CASRAKLQGTQYF. In DNA form, the CDR3 reads TGTGCCAGCAGGGCGAAATTACAAGGGACCCAGTACTTC.

This clonotype was seen repeatedly, ten times or more. The chain couples TRBV7-3 to TRBJ2-1; D uncertain. The V gene's germline CDR1 is SGHTA and CDR2 FQGTGA. CDR3 size: 13 residues. Trimming removed 4 bases from V and 5 bases from J, with 9 bases in between. CDR3 in amino acids: CASSSSWNNEQFF. The CDR3 DNA follows: TGTGCCAGCAGCTCATCGTGGAACAATGAGCAGTTCTTC. The full variable domain, rest sourced from reference TRBV7-3 and TRBJ2-1, is GAGVSQTPSNKVTEKGKYVELRCDPISGHTALYWYRQSLGQGPEFLIYFQGTGAADDSGLPNDRFFAVRPEGSVSTLKIQRTERGDSAVYLCASSSSWNNEQFFGPGTRLTVL.

A few counts support this clonotype. This could be a read error, since a much larger clone is one nucleotide away. The chain couples TRBV19 to TRBJ2-1; weak D call: TRBD1 (5 bases). The ends were cut back, 7 bases at V and 2 bases at J, with 18 bases in the middle. CDR3 length equals 16 residues. Germline lookup yields CDR1 LNHDA and CDR2 SQIVND (reference sequence). The DNA for the CDR3 is TGTGCCAGTATGTCGACAGTCCTCGGCCCCTACAATGAGCAGTTCTTC. Protein: CASMSTVLGPYNEQFF.

Only a few counts were recorded for this clonotype. A much more abundant neighbour one base away suggests this may be a read error. The chain employs TRBV6-4 and TRBJ2-3; 8 positions match TRBD2. Germline CDR1 is MRHNA and CDR2 is SNTAGT. V trimming: 5 bases; J trimming: 4 bases; junction bases outside the gene matches: 8. This CDR3 comprises 15 residues. CDR3 sequence (DNA): TGTGCCAGCAGTCACCGAGCGGGGGTATCAGATACGCAGTATTTT. Protein: CASSHRAGVSDTQYF.

This clonotype has a count of ten or more. This chain connects TRBV28 to TRBJ2-5; 8 bases agree with TRBD1. CDR3 length equals 13 residues. V lost 6 bases and J lost 7; bases outside the gene matches: 7. Germline CDR1 and CDR2: MDHEN and SYDVKM. The CDR3 DNA follows: TGTGCCAGCAGCCCCCAGGGGGCCGGGACCCAGTACTTC. Translation: CASSPQGAGTQYF.

This clonotype was seen repeatedly, ten times or more. The V gene is TRBV27, the J gene TRBJ1-2; TRBD1 is a possible D gene (6 bases). CDR3 length equals 15 residues. Looked up from germline, CDR1 is MNHEY and CDR2 is SMNVEV (reference sequence). V lost 7 bases, J lost 7 bases, and 22 bases lay in between. For the CDR3, the DNA is TGTGCCAGCACCCCTACAGGGTCTGACCTTGCTGGCTACACCTTC. Its translation is CASTPTGSDLAGYTF.

This clonotype has just a few counts. Here the CDR3 DNA reads TGTGCCAGCGGGCTGTGCCTCACCGGGGAGCTGTTTTTT. Protein: CASGLCLTGELFF. The chain combines TRBV2 with TRBJ2-2; no clear D gene. V was trimmed by 8 bases and J by 4 bases, leaving 11 bases between them. This CDR3 contains 13 residues. Germline V CDR1 and CDR2: SNHLY, FYNNEI.

This clonotype was observed at least ten times. The J gene is TRBJ2-3, the V gene TRBV4-3, with TRBD1 identical over 7 bases. CDR3 size: 15 residues. J was trimmed by 5 bases and V by 0 bases; bases with no gene match: 5. The germline CDR1 and CDR2 sequences are LGHNA and YSLEER. The CDR3 loop reads CASSQDQGVVDTQYF. CDR3 nucleotide sequence: TGCGCCAGCAGCCAAGATCAGGGGGTGGTAGATACGCAGTATTTT.

Only a few counts were recorded for this clonotype. This sequence joins TRBV10-1 and TRBJ2-2, with no clear D. Per germline, CDR1 WNHNN and CDR2 SYGVQD (reference sequence). This CDR3 spans 14 amino acids. V dropped 0 bases and J dropped 5 bases, with 7 bases sitting between them. The CDR3 loop reads CASSESSGTGELFF. CDR3 sequence (DNA): TGCGCCAGCAGTGAGTCCTCCGGGACCGGGGAGCTGTTTTTT.

There are a few counts of this clonotype. A much larger clone lies one base from this, so it may be a read error. The rearrangement joins TRBV6-5 to TRBJ1-2; 9 nucleotides match TRBD1. The CDR3 has 15 amino acids. The germline CDR1 and CDR2 sequences are MNHEY and SVGAGI. The CDR3 nucleotides are TGTGCCGGCAGGCCCTCCGGGACAGGGAACTATGGCTACACCTTC. The encoded protein is CAGRPSGTGNYGYTF.

The CDR3 here is CSVDVGLSGTEAFF. The CDR3 coding sequence is TGCAGCGTTGATGTCGGACTAAGTGGCACTGAAGCTTTCTTT. The chain is built from TRBV29-1 and TRBJ1-1; no definite D call. This CDR3 has 14 residues. Trimming cost V 3 bases and J 4 bases, with 15 bases left between them. Germline-derived CDR1 and CDR2 are SQVTM and ANQGSEA. Full variable domain (remainder filled in from reference TRBV29-1 and TRBJ1-1): SAVISQKPSRDICQRGTSLTIQCQVDSQVTMMFWYRQQPGQSLTLIATANQGSEATYESGFVIDKFPISRPNLTFSTLTVSNMSPEDSSIYLCSVDVGLSGTEAFFGQGTRLTVV.

The gene calls are TRBV6-1 and TRBJ2-5, with 7 bases identical to TRBD1. CDR1 is MNHNS, CDR2 SASEGT, per germline. The CDR3 totals 13 residues. V lost 5 bases to trimming and J lost 2 bases; unmatched junction nucleotides: 2. As DNA, the CDR3 is TGTGCCAGCAGTCAGGACAGGCAAGAGACCCAGTACTTC. Its protein is CASSQDRQETQYF.

In this sample, this clonotype turned up a few times. V is TRBV10-1 and J is TRBJ2-3; D perhaps matches TRBD1 (5 bases). Trimming cost V 0 bases and J 0 bases, with 10 bases left between them. Looked up from germline, CDR1 is WNHNN and CDR2 is SYGVQD (reference sequence). The CDR3 has 16 amino acids. This chain's CDR3 is CASSESLQESTDTQYF. CDR3 nucleotide sequence: TGCGCCAGCAGTGAGTCTTTACAGGAGAGCACAGATACGCAGTATTTT.